What follows is one TCR beta chain and its context. The sample is drawn from a study of blood T cell repertoires in COVID-19. Study information: T cells, B-cell-depleted T cells, or PBMCs provided the cDNA or gDNA that served as material.

Clones were sequenced by immunoSEQ multiplex PCR, and TCRdb holds only the in-frame ones, with some missing. The sample comprises about 68,000 clones, nearly 90% of which are singletons, and roughly 3.1% rests with the top ten. The sample was peripheral blood. The source is a woman aged 45-60 years with COVID-19, enrolled during active disease.

This CDR3 is CASSQAVGTGAYEQYF. The CDR3 DNA follows: TGCGCCAGCAGCCAAGCGGTCGGGACAGGGGCCTACGAGCAGTACTTC. The V and J genes are TRBV4-1 and TRBJ2-7; 10 bases agree with TRBD1. The germline V gene has CDR1 MGHRA and CDR2 YSYEKL. The CDR3 contains 16 residues. The junction had 5 bases not matched to a gene; V was cut back by 1 base and J by 2 bases.